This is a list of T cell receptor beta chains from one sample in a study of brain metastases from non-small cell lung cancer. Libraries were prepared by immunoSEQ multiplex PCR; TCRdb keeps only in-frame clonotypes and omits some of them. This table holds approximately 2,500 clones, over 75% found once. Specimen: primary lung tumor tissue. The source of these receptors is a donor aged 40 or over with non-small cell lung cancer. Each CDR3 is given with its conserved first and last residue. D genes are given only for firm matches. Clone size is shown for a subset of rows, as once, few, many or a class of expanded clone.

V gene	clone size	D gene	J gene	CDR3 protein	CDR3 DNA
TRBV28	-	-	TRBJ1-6	CASTSSSSYNSPLHF	TGTGCCAGCACGTCGTCGAGCTCCTATAATTCACCCCTCCACTTT
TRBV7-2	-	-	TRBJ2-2	CASSTPTENTGELFF	TGTGCCAGCAGCACGCCTACAGAGAACACCGGGGAGCTGTTTTTT
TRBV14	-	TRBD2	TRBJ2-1	CASSLRLAAFHYNEQFF	TGTGCCAGCAGCCTCCGACTAGCGGCTTTCCACTACAATGAGCAGTTCTTC
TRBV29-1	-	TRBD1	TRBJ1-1	CSVGGGQRYEAFF	TGCAGCGTGGGGGGGGGACAGAGGTATGAAGCTTTCTTT
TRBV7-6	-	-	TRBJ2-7	CASSPGPANEQYF	TGTGCCAGCAGCCCAGGCCCGGCGAACGAGCAGTACTTC
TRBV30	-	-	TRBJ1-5	CAWSPGTYSNQPQHF	TGTGCCTGGAGTCCGGGAACATATAGCAATCAGCCCCAGCATTTT
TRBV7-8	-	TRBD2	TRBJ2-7	CASRLAGGLEQYF	TGTGCCAGCAGACTAGCGGGAGGGTTGGAGCAGTACTTC
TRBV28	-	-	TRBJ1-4	CASSLQQLNEKLFF	TGTGCCAGCAGTTTACAGCAGCTTAATGAAAAACTGTTTTTT
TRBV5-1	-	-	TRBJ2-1	CASSLELQDYNEQFF	TGCGCCAGCAGCTTGGAACTGCAAGATTATAATGAGCAGTTCTTC
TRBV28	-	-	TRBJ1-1	CASSLGGWGLPTEAFF	TGTGCCAGCAGTTTAGGCGGTTGGGGGTTGCCCACTGAAGCTTTCTTT
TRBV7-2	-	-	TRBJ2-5	CASSFGRVRETQYF	TGTGCCAGCAGCTTCGGCAGGGTGAGAGAGACCCAGTACTTC
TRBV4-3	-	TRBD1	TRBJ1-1	CASSQDRAAGQGKTEAFF	TGCGCCAGCAGCCAAGATAGGGCCGCAGGACAGGGAAAAACTGAAGCTTTCTTT
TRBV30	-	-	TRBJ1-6	CAWSVSGWGRDSPLHF	TGTGCCTGGAGTGTATCAGGGTGGGGAAGAGATTCACCCCTCCACTTT
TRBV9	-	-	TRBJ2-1	CASSVAEGYSYNEQFF	TGTGCCAGCAGCGTAGCCGAAGGGTACTCCTACAATGAGCAGTTCTTC
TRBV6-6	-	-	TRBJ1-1	CASSPAAEAFF	TGTGCCAGCAGCCCCGCGGCTGAAGCTTTCTTT
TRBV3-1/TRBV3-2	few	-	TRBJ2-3	CASRTNQGRTDTQYF	TGTGCCAGCAGAACCAACCAGGGGCGCACAGATACGCAGTATTTT
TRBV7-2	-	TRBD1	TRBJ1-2	CASSLPDRGGYGYTF	TGTGCCAGCAGCTTACCGGACAGGGGGGGGTATGGCTACACCTTC
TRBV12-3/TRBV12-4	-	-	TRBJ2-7	CASSPDISYEQYF	TGTGCCAGCAGCCCGGACATTTCTTACGAGCAGTACTTC
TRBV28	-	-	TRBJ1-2	CASSSQTANGYTF	TGTGCCAGTAGTTCCCAGACTGCCAATGGCTACACCTTC
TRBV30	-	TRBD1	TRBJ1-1	CAWSVGQGVTEAFF	TGTGCCTGGAGTGTGGGACAGGGCGTCACTGAAGCTTTCTTT
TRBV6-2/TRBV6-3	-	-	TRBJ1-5	CASSDPDLYSNQPQHF	TGTGCCAGCAGTGACCCGGACCTTTATAGCAATCAGCCCCAGCATTTT
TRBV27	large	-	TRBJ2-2	CASSLLATATTGELFF	TGTGCCAGCAGTTTACTCGCGACAGCCACCACCGGGGAGCTGTTTTTT
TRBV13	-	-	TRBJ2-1	CASSLEGGAENEQFF	TGTGCCAGCAGCTTAGAGGGCGGGGCCGAGAATGAGCAGTTCTTC
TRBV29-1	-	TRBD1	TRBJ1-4	CSVVRTGGEKLFF	TGCAGCGTTGTAAGGACAGGTGGCGAAAAACTGTTTTTT
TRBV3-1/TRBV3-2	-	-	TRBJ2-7	CASSSSSYEQYF	TGTGCCAGCAGCTCAAGCTCCTATGAGCAGTACTTC
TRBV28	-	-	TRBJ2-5	CASSGSGRETQYF	TGTGCCAGCAGCGGTAGCGGAAGGGAGACCCAGTACTTC
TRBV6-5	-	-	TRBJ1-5	CASGGRSNQPQHF	TGTGCCAGTGGGGGACGGAGCAATCAGCCCCAGCATTTT
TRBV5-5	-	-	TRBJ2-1	CASSLGLNEQFF	TGTGCCAGCAGCTTGGGACTCAATGAGCAGTTCTTC
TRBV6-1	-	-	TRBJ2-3	CASSDRTGGTDTQYF	TGTGCCAGCAGTGATCGGACAGGCGGGACCGATACGCAGTATTTT
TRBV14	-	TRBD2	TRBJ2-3	CASSQDLGLDETRDTQYF	TGTGCCAGCAGCCAAGATTTAGGACTAGACGAAACACGAGATACGCAGTATTTT
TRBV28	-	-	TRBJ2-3	CASSPPGEWDTQYF	TGTGCCAGCAGCCCCCCCGGGGAGTGGGATACGCAGTATTTT
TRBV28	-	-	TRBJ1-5	CASSLEGRVGSNQPQHF	TGTGCCAGCAGTTTAGAGGGCAGGGTGGGCAGCAATCAGCCCCAGCATTTT
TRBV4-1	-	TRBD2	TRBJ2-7	CASSQELGGTYEQYF	TGCGCCAGCAGCCAAGAACTGGGGGGGACCTACGAGCAGTACTTC
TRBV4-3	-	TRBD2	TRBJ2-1	CASSQEASGYNEQFF	TGCGCCAGCAGCCAAGAGGCTAGCGGCTACAATGAGCAGTTCTTC
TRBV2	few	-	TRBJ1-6	CASRRLRIEGRHSPLHF	TGTGCCAGCAGGAGGTTGCGTATTGAAGGGCGTCATTCACCCCTCCACTTT
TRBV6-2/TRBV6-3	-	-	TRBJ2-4	CASSYSPDYPLAKNIQYF	TGTGCCAGCAGTTACTCGCCCGACTACCCTCTAGCCAAAAACATTCAGTACTTC
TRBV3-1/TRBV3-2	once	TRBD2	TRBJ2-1	CASSQETGRGGSYNEQFF	TGTGCCAGCAGCCAAGAGACAGGGCGGGGGGGATCCTACAATGAGCAGTTCTTC
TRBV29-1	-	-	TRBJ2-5	CSVGLETQYF	TGCAGCGTAGGGCTGGAGACCCAGTACTTC
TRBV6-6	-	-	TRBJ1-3	CASSYVGGRNTIYF	TGTGCCAGCAGTTACGTGGGGGGGCGAAACACCATATATTTT
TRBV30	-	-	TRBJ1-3	CAWTQGAGNTIYF	TGTGCCTGGACCCAGGGTGCTGGAAACACCATATATTTT
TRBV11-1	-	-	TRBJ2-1	CASRFRGKTYNEQFF	TGTGCCAGCAGATTCAGAGGGAAGACCTACAATGAGCAGTTCTTC
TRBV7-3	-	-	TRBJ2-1	CASSTGGPGEQFF	TGTGCCAGCAGCACTGGGGGTCCGGGGGAGCAGTTCTTC
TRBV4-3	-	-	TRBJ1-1	CASSQFAGKEAFF	TGCGCCAGCAGCCAATTCGCCGGGAAAGAAGCTTTCTTT
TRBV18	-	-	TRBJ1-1	CASSPSGDTEAFF	TGTGCCAGCTCACCATCAGGGGACACTGAAGCTTTCTTT
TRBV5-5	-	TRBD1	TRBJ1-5	CASSPGQAGNQPQHF	TGTGCCAGCAGCCCGGGACAGGCGGGCAATCAGCCCCAGCATTTT
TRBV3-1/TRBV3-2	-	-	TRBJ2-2	CASSQGGRQNTGELFF	TGTGCCAGCAGCCAAGGAGGGCGCCAAAACACCGGGGAGCTGTTTTTT
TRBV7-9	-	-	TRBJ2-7	CASSLGAGNEQYF	TGTGCCAGCAGCTTAGGCGCGGGGAACGAGCAGTACTTC
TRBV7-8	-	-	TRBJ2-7	CASSSVGTFSYEQYF	TGTGCCAGCAGCTCAGTAGGGACGTTTTCCTACGAGCAGTACTTC
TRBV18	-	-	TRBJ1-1	CASSPRQGGTNTEAFF	TGTGCCAGCTCACCGAGGCAGGGAGGGACGAACACTGAAGCTTTCTTT
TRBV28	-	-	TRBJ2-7	CASRGLLGEQYF	TGTGCCAGCAGGGGCCTGCTCGGCGAGCAGTACTTC
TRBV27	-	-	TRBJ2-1	CASSPLRTVSMGEQFF	TGTGCCAGCAGTCCACTACGGACAGTTTCGATGGGGGAGCAGTTCTTC
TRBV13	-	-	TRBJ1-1	CASSPAMGTEAFF	TGTGCCAGCAGCCCCGCTATGGGCACTGAAGCTTTCTTT
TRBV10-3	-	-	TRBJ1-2	CAISENEGNYGYTF	TGTGCCATCAGTGAGAACGAGGGAAACTATGGCTACACCTTC